Here is one TCR beta chain with its context. Antigen: not known. The data originate from a study of cytotoxic CD8 clonotypes in ibrutinib-treated CLL. The overall study: Researchers reported 11 relapsed/refractory and about 15 treatment-naive patients, around 17 of them IGHV unmutated. Partial response was seen in some 24 patients and complete response in 2; after median about 68 months, roughly 14 stayed remitted, around 12 progressed. Study findings and constraints: Exceeding age-matched healthy donors, baseline clonality also tracked the counts of circulating CD8+ T cells.

Germline CDR1 is SGHTA and CDR2 is FQGNSA. V lost 5 bases and J 5 bases, leaving 10 bases between the germline ends. The CDR3 extends over 13 amino acids. Measured with immunoSEQ multiplex PCR; TCRdb has only the in-frame clones, and not every one. The sample holds over 7,000 clones; 65% to 85% are singletons and the top ten take approximately 3.9%. The sample in question was PBMCs, obtained before ibrutinib treatment. V gene TRBV7-2 combines with J gene TRBJ2-1; D gene ambiguous. This TCR was recovered from a human donor with chronic lymphocytic leukemia. The chain's CDR3 is CASSKLKNNEQFF. As DNA, the CDR3 is TGTGCCAGCAGCAAACTTAAGAACAATGAGCAGTTCTTC.